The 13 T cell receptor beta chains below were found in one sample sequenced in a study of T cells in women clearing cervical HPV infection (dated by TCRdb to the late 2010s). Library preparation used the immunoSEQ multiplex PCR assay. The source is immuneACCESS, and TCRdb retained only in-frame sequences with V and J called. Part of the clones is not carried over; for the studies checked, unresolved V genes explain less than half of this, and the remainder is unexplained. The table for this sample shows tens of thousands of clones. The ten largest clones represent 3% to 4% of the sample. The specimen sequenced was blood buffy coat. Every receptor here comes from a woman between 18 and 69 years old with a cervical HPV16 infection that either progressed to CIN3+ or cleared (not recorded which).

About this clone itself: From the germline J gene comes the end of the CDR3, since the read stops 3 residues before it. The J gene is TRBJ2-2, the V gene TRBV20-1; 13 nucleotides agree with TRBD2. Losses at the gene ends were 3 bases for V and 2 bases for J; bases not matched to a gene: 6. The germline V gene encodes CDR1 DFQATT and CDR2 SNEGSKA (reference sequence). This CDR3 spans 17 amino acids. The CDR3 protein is CSASGTSGNLNTGELFF. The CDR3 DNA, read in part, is TGCAGTGCTAGTGGGACTAGCGGGAATCTTAACACCGGGGAG.

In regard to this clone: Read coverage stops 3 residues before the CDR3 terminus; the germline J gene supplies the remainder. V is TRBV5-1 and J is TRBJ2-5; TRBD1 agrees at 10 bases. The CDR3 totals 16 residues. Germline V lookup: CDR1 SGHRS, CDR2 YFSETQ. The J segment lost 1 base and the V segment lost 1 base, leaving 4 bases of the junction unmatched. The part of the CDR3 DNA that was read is TGCGCCAGCAGCTTGCTGGGACAGGGGAGCCAAGAGACC. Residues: CASSLLGQGSQET. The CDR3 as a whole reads CASSLLGQGSQETQYF.

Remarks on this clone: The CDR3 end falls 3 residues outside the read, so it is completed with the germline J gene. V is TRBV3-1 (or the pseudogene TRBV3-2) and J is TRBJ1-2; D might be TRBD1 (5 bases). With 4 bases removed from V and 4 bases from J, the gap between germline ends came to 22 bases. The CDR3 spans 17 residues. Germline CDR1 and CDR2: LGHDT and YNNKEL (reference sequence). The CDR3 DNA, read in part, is TGTGCCAGCAGCCCAACTAAGGACGCTCGAAGGGGCTATGGC. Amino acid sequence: CASSPTKDARRGYG. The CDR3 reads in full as CASSPTKDARRGYGYTF.

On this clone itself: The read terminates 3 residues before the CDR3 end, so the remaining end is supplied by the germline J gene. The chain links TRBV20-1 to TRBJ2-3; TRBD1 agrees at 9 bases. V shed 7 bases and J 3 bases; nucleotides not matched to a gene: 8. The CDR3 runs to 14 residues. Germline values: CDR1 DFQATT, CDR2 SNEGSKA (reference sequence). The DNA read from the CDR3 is TGCAGTGTGGGAACAGGGGGCAGGACAGATACG. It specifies CSVGTGGRTDT. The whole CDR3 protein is CSVGTGGRTDTQYF.

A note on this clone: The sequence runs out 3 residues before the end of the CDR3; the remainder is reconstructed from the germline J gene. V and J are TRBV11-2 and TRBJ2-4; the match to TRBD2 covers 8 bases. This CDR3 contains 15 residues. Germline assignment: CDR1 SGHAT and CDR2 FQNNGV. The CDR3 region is CASSSPAGGSYDQYF. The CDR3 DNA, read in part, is TGTGCCAGCAGCTCACCCGCGGGAGGATCCTACGAT.

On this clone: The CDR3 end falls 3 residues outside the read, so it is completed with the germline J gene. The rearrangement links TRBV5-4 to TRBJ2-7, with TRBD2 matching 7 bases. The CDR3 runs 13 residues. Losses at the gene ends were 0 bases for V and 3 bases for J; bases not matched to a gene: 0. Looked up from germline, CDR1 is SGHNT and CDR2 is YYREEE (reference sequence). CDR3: CASSLGGGYEQYF. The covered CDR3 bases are TGTGCCAGCAGCTTGGGGGGGGGCTACGAG.

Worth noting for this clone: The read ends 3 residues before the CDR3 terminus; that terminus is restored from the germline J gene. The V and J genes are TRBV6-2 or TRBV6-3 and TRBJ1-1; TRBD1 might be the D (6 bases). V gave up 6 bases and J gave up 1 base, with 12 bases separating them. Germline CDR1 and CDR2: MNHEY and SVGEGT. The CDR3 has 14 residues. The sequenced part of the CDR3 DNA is TGTGCCAGCAGGGATCGGACAGCGAACACTGAA. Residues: CASRDRTANTE. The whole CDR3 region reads CASRDRTANTEAFF.

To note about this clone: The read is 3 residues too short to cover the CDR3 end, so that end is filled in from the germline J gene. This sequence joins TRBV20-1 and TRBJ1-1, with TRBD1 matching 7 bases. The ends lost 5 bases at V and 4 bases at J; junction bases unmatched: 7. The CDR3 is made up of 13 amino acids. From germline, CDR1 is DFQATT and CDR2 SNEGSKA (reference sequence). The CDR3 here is CSAEDRSSTEAFF. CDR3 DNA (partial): TGCAGTGCTGAGGACAGGTCGAGCACTGAA.

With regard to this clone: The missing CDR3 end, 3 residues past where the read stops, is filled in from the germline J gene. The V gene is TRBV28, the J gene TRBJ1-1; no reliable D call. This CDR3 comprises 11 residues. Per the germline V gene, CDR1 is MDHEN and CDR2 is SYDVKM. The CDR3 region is CASSSERGAFF. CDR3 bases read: TGTGCCAGCAGTTCAGAGAGAGGA.

CDR3 in amino acids: CAWSAPGGLSGNTIYF. Partial CDR3 DNA: TGTGCCTGGAGTGCCCCAGGGGGGCTCTCTGGAAACACC. The chain recombines TRBV30 with TRBJ1-3, with 7 bases that match TRBD1. The CDR3 end lies 3 residues beyond the end of the read and is filled in from the germline J gene. V shed 1 base and J 0 bases; nucleotides not matched to a gene: 6. CDR3 length: 16 residues. In germline, CDR1 is GTSNPN, CDR2 SVGIG (reference sequence).

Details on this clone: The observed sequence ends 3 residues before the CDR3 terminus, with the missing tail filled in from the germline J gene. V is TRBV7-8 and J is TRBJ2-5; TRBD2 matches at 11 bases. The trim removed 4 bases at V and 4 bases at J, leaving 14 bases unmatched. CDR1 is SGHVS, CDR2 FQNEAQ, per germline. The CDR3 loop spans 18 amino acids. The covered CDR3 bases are TGTGCCAGCAGCTCCCTCGCCCTAGCGGGAGGTCCGGGAGAGACC. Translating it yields CASSSLALAGGPGET. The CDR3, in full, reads CASSSLALAGGPGETQYF.

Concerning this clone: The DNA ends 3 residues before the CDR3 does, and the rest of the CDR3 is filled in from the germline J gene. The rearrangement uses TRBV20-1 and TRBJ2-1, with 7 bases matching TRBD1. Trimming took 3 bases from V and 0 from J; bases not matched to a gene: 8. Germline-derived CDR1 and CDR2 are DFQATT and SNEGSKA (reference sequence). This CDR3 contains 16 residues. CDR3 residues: CSASTRDSSSYNEQFF. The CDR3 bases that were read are TGCAGTGCTAGTACCCGGGACAGCAGCTCCTACAATGAG.

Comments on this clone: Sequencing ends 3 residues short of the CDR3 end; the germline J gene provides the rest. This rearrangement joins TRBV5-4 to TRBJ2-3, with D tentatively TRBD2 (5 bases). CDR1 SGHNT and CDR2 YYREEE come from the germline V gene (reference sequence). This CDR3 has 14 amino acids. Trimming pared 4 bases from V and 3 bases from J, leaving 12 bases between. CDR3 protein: CASSPSRGTDTQYF. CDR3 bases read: TGTGCCAGCAGCCCCTCCCGCGGGACAGATACG.